This TCR beta chain is drawn from a study of neurological immune-mediated disorders (dated by TCRdb to the late 2010s). Study-wide context: Peripheral blood TCR-beta repertoires from patients with HTLV-I-associated myelopathy (HAM/TSP), patients with multiple sclerosis, and healthy controls were compared in the study using UMI-based sequencing. Alongside PBMC samples, the set of some 100 TCR-beta libraries contained longitudinal samples, technical triplicates, and paired CD4+ and CD8+ T-cell subsets that had been sorted. The cohort comprised roughly 69 subjects: 14 HAM/TSP patients, around 35 multiple sclerosis patients and approximately 20 healthy controls. Broader findings and caveats from the paper: No identical CDR3 amino acid sequences were shared among expanded clones across subjects, suggesting private TCR-beta repertoires in all groups. TCR clonal expansion was greatest in HAM/TSP patients and smallest in MS patients, who ranked below even healthy controls.

This clonotype was seen ten or more times. Its antigen is still unknown. Per-base qualities were not stored, and no clone one base away is much larger. The healthy controls were volunteers from blood banks in Maryland, USA. For unsorted PBMC libraries, 2 million PBMCs were used after storage in RNAlater at -80 degrees C until RNA extraction. Peripheral blood was subjected to Ficoll-Hypaque density gradient centrifugation to isolate PBMCs, which were then cryopreserved in liquid nitrogen. cDNA was synthesized by template-switch 5'RACE using a primer carrying a 10-nucleotide random unique molecular identifier by which each TCR transcript was tagged. Every sequencing run yielded over 170 million TCR-beta sequences covering 15-18 subjects. Total RNA was extracted with the RNeasy kit. The KAPA Real-time Library Amplification kit was used to amplify TCR-beta VDJ regions with primers targeting the TCR constant region and the 5'RACE anchor. Sample indexes and Illumina adaptors were added in a first PCR, and a second PCR then increased library yield. The roughly 650 bp TCR product was size-selected on a 2% E-gel SizeSelection system after Ampure bead purification. Before pooling, library quality was checked on a Bioanalyzer, concentration was measured with Qubit, and libraries were quantified with the Kapa Library Quantification kit. An Illumina HiSeq 2500 sequenced the libraries paired-end 2 x 150 bp. To increase sequence diversity, about 25-30% phiX was spiked into each library pool. The authors' pipeline ran thus. The quality-filtered reads were processed with the UMI-based MiGEC pipeline, whose error correction step removed more than 80% of the raw TCR sequences. IMGT germline references were used for aligning VDJ genes, and each clonotype was defined as a unique CDR3 amino acid sequence together with its V-J genes. VDJtools evaluated clonal expansion, Shannon diversity and CDR3 relatedness (CalcPairwiseDistances, ClusterSamples); CLCbio workbench built phylogenetic trees. Using coefficient-of-variation modelling across technical triplicates, the study counted a clone as expanded if it had at least 8 unique UMIs. The public reads were reprocessed in TCRdb via fastp at Q25 and MiXCR, keeping in-frame beta chains. One record per CDR3 amino acid sequence lists the most common genes and DNA. These V and J calls originate from TCRdb's pipeline instead of the authors' own analysis. Across this sample there are roughly 76,000 distinct CDR3 sequences, with roughly an eighth seen only once. Of the sample, around 6.8% is held by the ten largest clones.

The TCR originated in a woman aged 45-59 years in good health. Sequenced sample: PBMCs.

The CDR3 region has the sequence CASNRQAGTEQFF. In nucleotides, the sequence is TGTGCCAGCAACAGGCAGGCGGGGACCGAGCAGTTCTTC. This sequence uses TRBV28 and TRBJ2-1, and TRBD2 may be the D gene, going by 6 matching bases. V and J are truncated by 7 bases and 10 bases respectively, leaving an intervening sequence of 17 bases. The CDR3 sequence holds 13 residues, the cysteine and phenylalanine included. Only the CDR3 portion is preserved as DNA: 39 bases, with reading frame beginning at the first base. Looking up the germline V gene yields CDR1 MDHEN and CDR2 SYDVKM.